This T cell receptor beta chain was found in a study of cytomegalovirus exposure and HLA in healthy donors (dated by TCRdb to about 2017). Regarding the research as a whole: An earlier analysis of 587 of the donors reported around 280 Gb of sequence data and 95 million to 130 million unique TCR beta sequences obtained from about 200 million T cells. Along with the approximately 650-subject first cohort, a separate validation cohort of over a hundred different subjects was used. A later analysis re-examined previously published TCR beta repertoires from more than 650 donors and added high-resolution HLA genotyping to investigate patterns of TCR occurrence. Typing coverage varied by locus: about 620-630 donors for A, B, C, DRB1 and DQB1; some 520 for DQA1; 606 for DPA1; roughly 470 for DPB1. Five DR-DQ haplotypes were handled as single units for association and clustering because linkage in the cohort was strong. To decide whether each TCR beta V gene segment behaved as functional or pseudogenic, an earlier analysis of some 600 of the donors relied on high-throughput TCR beta sequencing. Rather than using new phenotypic data, the later analysis identified candidate immune exposures from TCR beta sequences and from how often those sequences occurred across donors. A later genetic analysis took genome-wide SNP genotypes for about 55% of the 666 donors and used that subset as a discovery cohort. Class I and class II HLA loci were covered by the typing at four-digit resolution. The study profiled the T cell repertoires of under 850 subjects by immunosequencing and related them to cytomegalovirus serostatus. To predict cytomegalovirus infection status, the study combined high-throughput TCR immunosequencing, statistical association of individual TCRs with disease status, and machine learning. Among the roughly 410 genotyped donors, approximately 81% belonged to the genetic ancestry cluster associated with self-reported Caucasian donors. Donor age, sex, ethnicity and CMV serostatus were collected together with the repertoire data. The study aimed to test whether signatures of past pathogen exposure could be identified by cataloging public T cell receptors. Among roughly 400 genotyped donors of the cohort, an average of around 250,000 unique TCR beta nucleotide sequences was sequenced per donor, of which roughly 17% were non-productive. All discovery cohort repertoires had been generated on a single sequencing platform. An early release that covered some 630 HLA-typed donors contained 250 to 350 gigabases of sequencing data and tens of millions of unique TCR sequences.

On this clone itself: The antigen it recognizes is unknown. No much larger clonotype is one base removed from it; base qualities were not supplied.

The CDR3, cysteine through phenylalanine, is 15 amino acids long. The read is trimmed to its CDR3 DNA, 45 bases read in frame from base 1. At the junction V is shortened by 7 bases and J by 7 bases; bases outside the gene matches: 12. From a lookup of the germline V gene, CDR1 and CDR2 are MNHEY and SVGAGI. The cohort consisted of 666 healthy bone marrow donors. All cohort members were sampled while nominally healthy, although unrecorded immune exposures were likely present. The donor tested CMV seronegative, placing the donor among the approximately 400 seronegative members of the cohort. Every donor gave a peripheral blood sample, and the peripheral blood mononuclear cells from that sample were used for TCR beta sequencing. The Qiagen DNeasy Blood Extraction Kit was used to extract genomic DNA from the blood cell samples. Library preparation used the immunoSEQ multiplex PCR assay. The multiplex PCR relied on a mix of 60 forward primers for TCR Vbeta segments and 13 reverse primers for TCR Jbeta segments. Amplification of the CDR3 region of rearranged TCR beta genes was performed with a multiplex PCR assay on genomic DNA. The Illumina HiSeq System was used to sequence the amplified TCR beta libraries as 87-base-pair reads. As for how the authors treated the data: Across the 700 or so repertoires, a later analysis counted about 81 million unique TCR beta chains, around 11 million of which were shared by at least two donors. A nearest-neighbor algorithm error-corrected the raw reads and collapsed the reads into unique sequences, merging closely related sequences to remove PCR and sequencing errors. To assign V, D and J gene segments, CDR3 sequences were aligned to IMGT reference sequences. Each retained sequence needed at least a six-nucleotide match to both a V gene segment and a J gene segment. A rearrangement counted as productive if the CDR3 had no stop codons and remained in frame with V and J, and every other rearrangement counted as non-productive. CDR3 was defined according to IMGT convention as the region running from the second conserved V-encoded cysteine to the conserved J-encoded phenylalanine. The earlier analysis of about 640 of the donors excluded any sequence lacking an unambiguous match to a single V gene segment. An earlier analysis of several hundred of the donors called V segments functional above 56.7% productive rearrangements and segregating when the between-donor standard deviation exceeded 5%. A statistical classification framework was built to diagnose cytomegalovirus status from the catalog of TCR beta chain sequences. In a later analysis, V and J genes were assigned by comparing TCR nucleotide sequences against IMGT/GENE-DB human TR gene sequences. In a later analysis, CDR3 sequences and most-parsimonious VDJ recombination scenarios were assigned using the TCRdist pipeline. In a later analysis, each TCR beta chain was defined by its CDR3 amino acid sequence together with its V-gene family, and reads without a unique V-gene family were excluded. A later analysis removed 450 to 600 highly shared, low-generation-probability nucleotide sequences to deal with suspected cross-contamination and a sequencing artifact. In a later analysis, a clonal expansion index for each public chain was calculated from normalized within-repertoire ranks of inferred template counts. Generation probabilities in a later analysis came from a VDJ recombination model fitted to out-of-frame rearrangements, and those results were checked against IGoR. In a later analysis, hypergeometric tests were used to score TCR-TCR, TCR-HLA and TCR-CMV co-occurrence, with a repertoire-size bias correction applied to TCR pairs. To estimate false discovery rates, a later analysis permuted the HLA or CMV assignments 20 times. In a later analysis, co-occurring TCRs were grouped using DBSCAN, with TCRdist sequence similarity added in when clustering inside HLA-allele-positive subsets. For co-occurrence clustering, repertoires with fewer than 30,000 or more than 120,000 public chains were excluded, along with a handful of repertoires with anomalous nucleotide sharing. Not all clones reach the TCRdb copy of this immuneACCESS table, which keeps in-frame sequences only. Checked studies attribute under half of the gap to unresolved V genes and leave the rest unexplained. The V and J calls and clone size were taken over from that table, and D and trimming were inferred from the DNA. This sample has about 150,000 clones in its table, and approximately 80% of those were observed once. The ten most abundant clones make up about an eighth of the sample.

Points the paper makes about the study in general: The classifier was reported to diagnose cytomegalovirus status with high specificity and sensitivity in both the original and validation cohorts. For the cohort, immune exposure information was limited to CMV serostatus. When HLA alleles, especially DR and DQ, strongly co-occurred, attributing TCR associations to individual alleles was difficult. The 87-base-pair reads could not distinguish some IMGT-functional V segments, including TRBV6-2 and TRBV6-3, so those segments were excluded. A group of highly shared sequence variants was considered likely to be a technical artifact of the sequencing pipeline. According to a later analysis, parvovirus B19, influenza, CMV and Epstein-Barr virus appeared linked to several top co-occurrence clusters. Roughly 17 rarely observed V segments, including chromosome 9 orphons, were excluded from the earlier analysis of about 610 of the donors because counts were too low. A further reported finding was that TCR beta sequences accurately predicted the HLA-A and HLA-B alleles for most subjects in the first cohort. It was suggested by the authors that the approach could potentially be generalized to other disease states and immunological phenotypes. In vitro tests confirmed that three of the cytomegalovirus-associated TCR beta chains recognize cytomegalovirus antigens. In a later analysis, more than 15,000 TCR beta sequences were associated with specific HLA alleles at a false discovery rate of 0.05. Correlated functional status among segregating V segments might be attributable to linkage disequilibrium, but an unknown experimental factor could not be ruled out. Sequencing depth was assumed to be roughly uniform across donors in the presence/absence analyses, though that assumption may not hold. HLA typing was unavailable for some donors at each locus, so association tests used only the typed subset. Compared with the approximately 710-donor mean, donors in an Asian-associated ancestry cluster had fewer N-insertions in productive TCRs, according to a later genetic analysis. A later analysis found that HLA-associated TCR beta chains were more clonally expanded and had lower generation probabilities than equally common non-associated chains. This cohort had only TCR beta chains sequenced, and the lack of alpha or paired-chain data limited which features could be detected. A later analysis found that most CMV-associated TCR beta chains appeared HLA-restricted, with HLA associations seemingly driven largely by CMV exposure. Across donors, most TCR sequences were observed very rarely, whereas some public TCRs were present in many individuals. A later analysis found that TCR association rates varied across HLA loci, with DRB1 alleles showing the most associated TCRs and HLA-C alleles the fewest. The study listed 164 TCR beta chains as associated with cytomegalovirus. V-gene and J-gene trimming of TCR beta chains was associated with a missense DCLRE1C variant in a later genetic analysis, and the association was replicated in an independent cohort. In an earlier analysis of about 540 of the donors, most TCR beta V segments were observed in productive rearrangements about 87% or about 30% of the time, broadly matching IMGT annotations.

This clonotype was obtained from a woman between 40 and 50 years old in good health and CMV-seronegative. Sequencing was done on a sample of PBMCs. This sequence uses TRBV6-5 and TRBJ2-3, with 9 bases matching TRBD2. The DNA sequence reads TGTGCCAGCACCTTAGGTGGCGGGGGGGGCCATACGCAGTATTTT. Translated, it gives CASTLGGGGGHTQYF.